One sample yielded the 18 T cell receptor beta chains listed below, sequenced in a study of monozygotic twins with inflammatory bowel disease. Following a re-call of the 5' RACE reads, TCRdb has one entry per CDR3 protein and lacks DNA. The listing records 150,000 or so distinct CDR3 sequences. Sequenced: blood. The receptors stem from a human donor with ulcerative colitis or Crohn's disease, or a healthy co-twin of an affected twin (not recorded which).

The chain combines TRBV20-1 with TRBJ2-3; TCRdb gives TRBD1 as the D gene, but with no DNA this cannot be confirmed. The CDR3 sequence is 14 residues long. In germline, CDR1 is DFQATT, CDR2 SNEGSKA (reference sequence). The CDR3 loop is CSAAGTLSADTQYF.

The chain employs TRBV6-5 and TRBJ2-7; TCRdb returns TRBD1, unconfirmable since there is no DNA. The germline V gene encodes CDR1 MNHEY and CDR2 SVGAGI. This CDR3 is 12 amino acids long. The CDR3 reads CASRGKRYEQYF.

V is TRBV5-1 and J is TRBJ1-4; the D call of TRBD1 rests on TCRdb alone, since no DNA is present to check it. CDR1 and CDR2 from the germline V gene are SGHRS and YFSETQ. The CDR3 is made up of 16 amino acids. The CDR3 spells CASSLVGHASNEKLFF.

The J gene is TRBJ1-5, the V gene TRBV20-1. CDR3 length: 12 amino acids. Germline V gene lookup returns CDR1 DFQATT and CDR2 SNEGSKA (reference sequence). CDR3 in amino acids: CSARDRHQPQHF.

This chain connects TRBV25-1 to TRBJ2-7; the TCRdb D gene call, TRBD1, has no DNA to confirm it. Germline V lookup: CDR1 MGHDK, CDR2 SYGVNS. The CDR3 covers 12 residues. CDR3 residues: CASARGGYEQYF.

The chain employs TRBV5-1 and TRBJ1-2; TCRdb's D gene call, TRBD1, goes unchecked for lack of DNA. Looked up from germline, CDR1 is SGHRS and CDR2 is YFSETQ. CDR3 length: 17 amino acids. CDR3 residues: CASSSDWTADANYGYTF.

This chain joins TRBV6-5 and TRBJ2-1. The CDR3 extends over 15 amino acids. Looked up from germline, CDR1 is MNHEY and CDR2 is SVGAGI. This chain's CDR3 is CASSFSSGSYNEQFF.

Here the CDR3 reads CSAYRTGYQPQHF. The chain couples TRBV20-1 to TRBJ1-5; as DNA is missing, the TRBD1 call by TCRdb cannot be tested. This CDR3 is 13 amino acids long. CDR1 and CDR2 (germline): DFQATT, SNEGSKA (reference sequence).

The J gene is TRBJ1-1, the V gene TRBV29-1; TCRdb selects TRBD1, and the lack of DNA leaves this call unchecked. The germline V gene encodes CDR1 SQVTM and CDR2 ANQGSEA. The CDR3 has 14 amino acids. The CDR3: CSVDMGRGRAEAFF.

The J gene is TRBJ2-5, the V gene TRBV5-4. The length of the CDR3 is 16 residues. Germline CDR1 and CDR2: SGHNT and YYREEE (reference sequence). The CDR3 loop reads CASSLAPTNREETQYF.

The chain has TRBV7-3 and TRBJ1-1; TCRdb's D call of TRBD1 is untestable without DNA. The CDR3 length is 13 residues. Germline CDR1 SGHTA, CDR2 FQGTGA. The CDR3 sequence is CASSQGTGGFAFF. Together with reference TRBV7-3 and TRBJ1-1, the CDR3 gives the full variable domain: GAGVSQTPSNKVTEKGKYVELRCDPISGHTALYWYRQSLGQGPEFLIYFQGTGAADDSGLPNDRFFAVRPEGSVSTLKIQRTERGDSAVYLCASSQGTGGFAFFGQGTRLTVV.

The chain joins TRBV5-6 to TRBJ1-1; TCRdb designates TRBD1, a call that cannot be tested without DNA. Germline V lookup: CDR1 SGHDT, CDR2 YYEEEE. The CDR3 runs 13 residues. CDR3 residues: CASSKTGGFEAFF. Based on the CDR3 plus reference TRBV5-6 and TRBJ1-1, the full variable domain is DAGVTQSPTHLIKTRGQQVTLRCSPKSGHDTVSWYQQALGQGPQFIFQYYEEEERQRGNFPDRFSGHQFPNYSSELNVNALLLGDSALYLCASSKTGGFEAFFGQGTRLTVV.

The CDR3 sequence: CASSLGQGMNTEAFF. This rearrangement joins TRBV5-1 to TRBJ1-1; TCRdb outputs TRBD1, but without DNA this stays unchecked. CDR1 is SGHRS, CDR2 YFSETQ, per germline. This CDR3 has 15 residues. The full variable domain, with the rest looked up from reference TRBV5-1 and TRBJ1-1, is KAGVTQTPRYLIKTRGQQVTLSCSPISGHRSVSWYQQTPGQGLQFLFEYFSETQRNKGNFPGRFSGRQFSNSRSEMNVSTLELGDSALYLCASSLGQGMNTEAFFGQGTRLTVV.

The chain has TRBV6-4 and TRBJ2-1; the TRBD2 assignment by TCRdb is unverifiable without DNA. The CDR3 has 13 amino acids. From germline, CDR1 is MRHNA and CDR2 SNTAGT. CDR3 in amino acids: CASSVEVSSEQFF.

The chain has TRBV29-1 and TRBJ2-7; TCRdb outputs TRBD1, but without DNA this stays unchecked. CDR1 SQVTM and CDR2 ANQGSEA come from the germline V gene. The CDR3 length is 11 residues. CDR3 protein: CSVKQGSEQYF.

This chain joins TRBV7-2 and TRBJ2-3. CDR1 is SGHTA, CDR2 FQGNSA, per germline. This CDR3 comprises 17 residues. This CDR3 is CASSQYDYGMSADTQYF.

The chain joins TRBV12-3 or TRBV12-4 to TRBJ2-3; with no DNA, the TCRdb D assignment of TRBD2 cannot be verified. The CDR3 spans 16 residues. CDR3 region: CASSPRTSGRTDTQYF.

CDR3 sequence reads: CASSPELAGGPHEQFF. J is TRBJ2-1 and V is TRBV5-1; the D call of TRBD2 rests on TCRdb alone, since no DNA is present to check it. From germline, CDR1 is SGHRS and CDR2 YFSETQ. The CDR3 loop spans 16 amino acids. The variable domain in full, with the rest retrieved from reference TRBV5-1 and TRBJ2-1, is KAGVTQTPRYLIKTRGQQVTLSCSPISGHRSVSWYQQTPGQGLQFLFEYFSETQRNKGNFPGRFSGRQFSNSRSEMNVSTLELGDSALYLCASSPELAGGPHEQFFGPGTRLTVL.